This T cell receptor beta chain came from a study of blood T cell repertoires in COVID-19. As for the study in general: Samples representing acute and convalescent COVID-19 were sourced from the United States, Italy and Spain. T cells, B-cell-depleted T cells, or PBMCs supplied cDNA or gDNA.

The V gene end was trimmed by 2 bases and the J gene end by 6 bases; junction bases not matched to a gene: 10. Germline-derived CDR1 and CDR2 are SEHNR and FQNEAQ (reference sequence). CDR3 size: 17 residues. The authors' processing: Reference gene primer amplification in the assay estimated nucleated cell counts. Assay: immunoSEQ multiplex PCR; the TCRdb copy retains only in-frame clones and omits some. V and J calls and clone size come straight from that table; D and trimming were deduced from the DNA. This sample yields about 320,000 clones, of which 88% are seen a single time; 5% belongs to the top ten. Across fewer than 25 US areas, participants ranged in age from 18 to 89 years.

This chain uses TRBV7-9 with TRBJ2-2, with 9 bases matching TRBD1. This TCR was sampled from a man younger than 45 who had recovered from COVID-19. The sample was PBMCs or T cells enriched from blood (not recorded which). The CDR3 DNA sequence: TGTGCCAGCAGCTTATACAGGGGACAGGGATTGGCCGGGGAGCTGTTTTTT. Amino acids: CASSLYRGQGLAGELFF.